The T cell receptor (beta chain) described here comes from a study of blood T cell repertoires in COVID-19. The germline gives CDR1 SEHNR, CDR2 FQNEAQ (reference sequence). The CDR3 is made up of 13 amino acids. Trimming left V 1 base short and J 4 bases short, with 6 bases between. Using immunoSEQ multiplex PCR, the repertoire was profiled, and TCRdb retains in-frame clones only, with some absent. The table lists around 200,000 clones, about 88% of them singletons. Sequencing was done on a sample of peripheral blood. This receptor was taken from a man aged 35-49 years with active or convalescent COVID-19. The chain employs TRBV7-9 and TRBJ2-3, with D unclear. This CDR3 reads CASSLVVADTQYF. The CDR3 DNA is TGTGCCAGCAGCTTAGTGGTAGCAGATACGCAGTATTTT.